These 18 T cell receptor beta chains were all obtained from the same sample, sequenced in a study of blood T cell repertoires in COVID-19. The assay was immunoSEQ multiplex PCR, and TCRdb's table has in-frame clones only and misses some. The table lists under 200,000 clones, roughly 88% of them singletons. The sequencing input was peripheral blood. The source of these receptors is a woman older than 75 with acute or convalescent COVID-19.

The rearrangement links TRBV5-1 to TRBJ2-3; 9 bases line up with TRBD2. The CDR3 sequence is 15 residues long. CDR1 is SGHRS and CDR2 is YFSETQ in the germline V gene. The trim removed 4 bases at V and 6 bases at J, leaving 9 bases unmatched. The CDR3 protein is CASSDRASGADTQYF. CDR3 DNA: TGCGCCAGCAGCGATCGGGCTAGCGGGGCCGATACGCAGTATTTT.

J is TRBJ1-3 and V is TRBV2; weak D call: TRBD1 (5 bases). The germline V and J ends were trimmed by 6 bases and 2 bases, with 20 bases remaining between them. The length of the CDR3 is 17 residues. Germline CDR1 SNHLY, CDR2 FYNNEI. The CDR3 reads CASSPSGGGGTGNTIYF. DNA of the CDR3: TGTGCCAGCAGCCCTAGCGGGGGGGGAGGAACTGGAAACACCATATATTTT.

V is TRBV6-2 or TRBV6-3 and J is TRBJ2-2; TRBD1 matches at 9 bases. The CDR3 contains 16 residues. Germline-derived CDR1 and CDR2 are MNHEY and SVGEGT. Trimming removed 6 bases from V and 4 bases from J; junction bases left unmatched: 9. Here the CDR3 reads CASSPDRGPGTGELFF. In DNA form, the CDR3 reads TGTGCCAGCAGCCCGGACAGGGGCCCGGGCACCGGGGAGCTGTTTTTT.

For this clone: This specimen includes other DNA sequences encoding the same CDR3. The genes are TRBV7-9 and TRBJ2-5, with unresolved D. The CDR3 runs 12 residues. The germline V gene encodes CDR1 SEHNR and CDR2 FQNEAQ (reference sequence). Trimming removed 6 bases at V and 0 bases at J, with 5 bases between. Written as DNA, the CDR3 is TGTGCCAGCAGTTCCAACCAAGAGACCCAGTACTTC. This gives the protein CASSSNQETQYF.

Comment on this clone: The same CDR3 arises from other DNA sequences in this sample as well. The chain has TRBV9 and TRBJ1-2; 9 bases align to TRBD1. Germline values: CDR1 SGDLS, CDR2 YYNGEE. V trimming: 0 bases; J trimming: 7 bases; junction bases outside the gene matches: 4. This CDR3 spans 14 amino acids. For the CDR3, the DNA is TGTGCCAGCAGCGTAGCTACAGGGGGCAGTGGCTACACCTTC. Translation gives CASSVATGGSGYTF.

V and J are TRBV18 and TRBJ2-6, with D unresolved. Trimming pared 2 bases from V and 4 bases from J, leaving 3 bases between. The CDR3 runs 13 residues. CDR1 and CDR2 (germline): KGHSH, LQKENI. CDR3 protein: CASSPAGANVLTF. The CDR3 coding sequence is TGTGCCAGCTCACCAGCGGGGGCCAACGTCCTGACTTTC.

The V and J genes are TRBV5-1 and TRBJ1-3; perhaps TRBD1 as D (6 bases). The V end lost 4 bases, the J end lost 0 bases, and 11 bases lay between the germline ends. Germline V gives CDR1 SGHRS, CDR2 YFSETQ. This CDR3 has 15 residues. Here the CDR3 reads CASSPGQNSGNTIYF. The CDR3 DNA reads TGCGCCAGCAGCCCCGGACAGAACTCTGGAAACACCATATATTTT.

This sequence joins TRBV9 and TRBJ2-7; 8 bases are a match to TRBD1. CDR1 and CDR2 from the germline V gene are SGDLS and YYNGEE. The length of the CDR3 is 16 residues. With V trimmed by 3 bases and J by 1 base, 9 bases remained unmatched. The CDR3: CASSATEGQVSYEQYF. In nucleotides, the CDR3 is TGTGCCAGCAGCGCCACGGAGGGACAGGTATCCTACGAGCAGTACTTC.

V gene TRBV4-1 combines with J gene TRBJ2-1; tentatively, D is TRBD1 (5 bases). In germline, CDR1 is MGHRA, CDR2 YSYEKL. The CDR3 is made up of 12 amino acids. Deletions cut 4 bases from V and 7 bases from J, with 8 bases between. The CDR3 region has the DNA TGCGCCAGCAGCCTGACAGCGAATGAGCAGTTCTTC. Translation: CASSLTANEQFF.

The V gene is TRBV6-6, the J gene TRBJ2-7; 7 positions match TRBD1. The CDR3 sequence is 15 residues long. Germline CDR1 MNHNY, CDR2 SVGAGI (reference sequence). V was pared by 6 bases and J by 2 bases, with 10 bases of the junction left unmatched. The CDR3 DNA follows: TGTGCCAGCAGCGCCGGGACAGTAGATCCCTACGAGCAGTACTTC. Protein: CASSAGTVDPYEQYF.

The chain links TRBV25-1 to TRBJ2-3; D perhaps matches TRBD1 (6 bases). Trimming shortened V by 3 bases and J by 0 bases, and 10 bases separated the two germline ends. The CDR3 contains 15 residues. The germline V gene has CDR1 MGHDK and CDR2 SYGVNS. The CDR3 DNA follows: TGTGCCAGCAGTGAGGACAGAACTAGCACAGATACGCAGTATTTT. Residues: CASSEDRTSTDTQYF.

The rearrangement links TRBV7-2 to TRBJ1-5; no clear D. Germline V CDR1 and CDR2: SGHTA, FQGNSA. V lost 6 bases and J 5 bases, leaving 17 bases between the germline ends. The CDR3 totals 15 residues. The CDR3 nucleotides read TGTGCCAGCAGTCGGACGGCCGGAGGCGATCAGCCCCAGCATTTT. Encoded protein: CASSRTAGGDQPQHF. Based on the CDR3 plus reference TRBV7-2 and TRBJ1-5, the full variable domain is GAGVSQSPSNKVTEKGKDVELRCDPISGHTALYWYRQSLGQGLEFLIYFQGNSAPDKSGLPSDRFSAERTGGSVSTLTIQRTQQEDSAVYLCASSRTAGGDQPQHFGDGTRLSIL.

This clone came up a few times. The gene calls are TRBV12-3 or TRBV12-4 and TRBJ1-2; D is undetermined. The CDR3 totals 13 residues. Deletions cut 7 bases from V and 4 bases from J, with 13 bases between. CDR3 in DNA: TGTGCCAGCACTCCTAGCCCCAGCTATGGCTACACCTTC. It codes for CASTPSPSYGYTF.

The chain is built from TRBV6-2 or TRBV6-3 and TRBJ1-2; TRBD1 agrees at 7 bases. CDR1 is MNHEY, CDR2 SVGEGT, per germline. The CDR3 is 16 residues long. The V segment lost 5 bases and the J segment 5 bases; nucleotides outside the gene matches: 14. CDR3 nucleotide sequence: TGTGCCAGCAGTCCACGCTCTATAGGGACAGCGTATGGCTACACCTTC. Protein: CASSPRSIGTAYGYTF.

The chain combines TRBV11-3 with TRBJ1-1; D remains unclear. The V and J ends lost 5 bases and 1 base respectively, with 11 bases between them. CDR1 is SGHNT, CDR2 YENEEA, per germline. This CDR3 is 14 amino acids long. Here the CDR3 reads CASSLGRANTEAFF. The CDR3 nucleotides read TGTGCCAGCAGCCTCGGGAGGGCGAACACTGAAGCTTTCTTT.

V gene TRBV11-2 combines with J gene TRBJ2-5, with a tentative D call TRBD2 (6 bases). V was cut by 2 bases and J by 1 base, with 11 bases left in between. The CDR3 runs to 15 residues. Germline V gives CDR1 SGHAT, CDR2 FQNNGV. This CDR3 reads CASSLRAGPQETQYF. CDR3 sequence (DNA): TGTGCCAGCAGCTTAAGGGCGGGGCCCCAAGAGACCCAGTACTTC.

The gene calls are TRBV18 and TRBJ1-1, with D unresolved. The germline V gene has CDR1 KGHSH and CDR2 LQKENI. The CDR3 has 14 amino acids. With 2 bases removed from V and 3 bases from J, the gap between germline ends came to 10 bases. The CDR3 region is CASSPAGGHTEAFF. Here the CDR3 DNA reads TGTGCCAGCTCACCAGCAGGAGGTCACACTGAAGCTTTCTTT.

J is TRBJ1-6 and V is TRBV7-2; D remains ambiguous. This CDR3 is built from 15 residues. CDR1 is SGHTA and CDR2 is FQGNSA in the germline V gene. V gave up 6 bases and J gave up 3 bases, with 12 bases separating them. CDR3 sequence reads: CASSPPPGYNSPLHF. CDR3 DNA: TGTGCCAGCAGTCCCCCCCCAGGCTATAATTCACCCCTCCACTTT.